This entry lists 18 T cell receptor beta chains sequenced from one sample in a study of OX40 agonist ivuxolimab in advanced cancers. The data were produced by immunoSEQ multiplex PCR, yet TCRdb's version contains in-frame clones alone and is incomplete. The sample records 55,000 to 70,000 clones, about 84% being singletons. The sequences come from CD4+ or CD8+ T cells sorted from blood, collected in a trial of the OX40 agonist ivuxolimab. All receptors come from an adult with an advanced solid tumor such as melanoma, head and neck, liver or kidney cancer.

The rearrangement links TRBV6-4 to TRBJ2-2; D uncertain. Germline V CDR1 and CDR2: MRHNA, SNTAGT. This CDR3 has 14 amino acids. V was pared by 8 bases and J by 0 bases, with 10 bases between. CDR3 protein: CASSRSSNTGELFF. The CDR3 DNA reads as TGTGCCAGCTCTCGCTCATCGAACACCGGGGAGCTGTTTTTT.

This chain uses TRBV4-3 with TRBJ2-5; 8 bases align to TRBD1. The J call could be wrong; TRBJ2-7 is a better fit for the DNA end. CDR3 length: 17 amino acids. CDR1 is LGHNA, CDR2 YSLEER, per germline. The CDR3, as DNA: TGCGCCAGCAGCCAAGCTCAGGGGGGACAGGCCTCCTACGAGCAGTACTTC. Translation gives CASSQAQGGQASYEQYF.

V and J are TRBV11-3 and TRBJ2-3; unclear D gene. Germline V gives CDR1 SGHNT, CDR2 YENEEA. V lost 0 bases, J lost 2 bases, and 9 bases lay in between. The CDR3 runs to 15 residues. CDR3: CASSLDGEDTDTQYF. CDR3 nucleotides: TGTGCCAGCAGCTTAGATGGCGAGGACACAGATACGCAGTATTTT.

This clone was seen more than once but under ten times. The chain links TRBV2 to TRBJ2-7; D not certain. In germline, CDR1 is SNHLY, CDR2 FYNNEI. V lost 1 base, J lost 2 bases, and 6 bases lay in between. The CDR3 has 13 residues. The CDR3 reads CASSEGEAYEQYV. CDR3 bases: TGTGCCAGCAGTGAAGGTGAGGCCTACGAGCAGTACGTC.

The chain joins TRBV5-6 to TRBJ1-4, with 7 bases identical to TRBD1. The V gene end was trimmed by 3 bases and the J gene end by 5 bases; junction bases not matched to a gene: 4. The germline V gene encodes CDR1 SGHDT and CDR2 YYEEEE. This CDR3 has 14 residues. CDR3 sequence reads: CASSSTGLNEKLFF. CDR3 sequence (DNA): TGTGCCAGCAGCTCGACAGGGCTCAATGAAAAACTGTTTTTT.

This clone came up once. The V gene is TRBV19, the J gene TRBJ2-5, with 10 bases aligning to TRBD1. The CDR3 has 14 residues. Germline CDR1 and CDR2: LNHDA and SQIVND (reference sequence). The V and J ends lost 4 bases and 5 bases, in that order; junction bases with no gene match: 4. The CDR3 loop is CASSTDRGKETQYF. In DNA, the CDR3 is TGTGCCAGTAGTACGGACAGGGGGAAGGAGACCCAGTACTTC.

Here the CDR3 DNA reads TGTGCCATCAGTGGCGACAGGAACACTGAAGCTTTCTTT. Its translation: CAISGDRNTEAFF. The V call is TRBV10-3, the J call TRBJ1-1; weak D call: TRBD1 (5 bases). Per the germline V gene, CDR1 is ENHRY and CDR2 is SYGVKD. V lost 4 bases to trimming and J lost 1 base, with 7 bases between them. The CDR3 length is 13 residues.

This clone was detected a few times. The chain recombines TRBV10-3 with TRBJ2-7, with TRBD2 identical over 8 bases. The length of the CDR3 is 13 residues. Germline values: CDR1 ENHRY, CDR2 SYGVKD. Trimming cost V 2 bases and J 5 bases; bases outside gene matches: 2. As DNA, the CDR3 is TGTGCCATCAGTGAGGCGGGAGGTGACGAGCAGTACTTC. Amino acids: CAISEAGGDEQYF.

The chain joins TRBV7-6 to TRBJ2-1, with TRBD2 identical over 10 bases. The CDR3 runs 17 residues. The V gene's germline CDR1 is SGHVS and CDR2 FNYEAQ. V lost 2 bases, J lost 5 bases, and 9 bases stayed unmatched. The chain's CDR3 is CASSLKLAGPKDNEQFF. DNA for the CDR3: TGTGCCAGCAGCTTAAAACTAGCGGGGCCGAAAGACAATGAGCAGTTCTTC.

There are a few counts of this clone. The chain uses TRBV7-8 and TRBJ2-1, with D perhaps being TRBD1 or TRBD2 (6 bases each). This CDR3 is 14 amino acids long. Germline-derived CDR1 and CDR2 are SGHVS and FQNEAQ. V was clipped by 1 base and J by 4 bases, with 8 bases between them. The CDR3 DNA is TGTGCCAGCAGCTTAGGAGGGGGGTACAATGAGCAGTTCTTC. This translates into CASSLGGGYNEQFF.

The rearrangement uses TRBV4-2 and TRBJ2-1; 9 bases are a match to TRBD2. Germline CDR1 and CDR2: LGHNA and YNFKEQ. With V trimmed by 5 bases and J by 4 bases, 9 bases remained unmatched. This CDR3 region has 16 residues. The CDR3 loop is CASSTSGLALYNEQFF. CDR3 nucleotide sequence: TGTGCCAGCAGCACCTCTGGACTAGCGCTTTACAATGAGCAGTTCTTC.

This clone showed up just once. The genes are TRBV6-5 and TRBJ1-1; the D is unclear. The CDR3 loop spans 12 amino acids. V lost 6 bases and J 1 base, leaving 6 bases between the germline ends. Germline V gene sequence: CDR1 MNHEY, CDR2 SVGAGI. The CDR3 nucleotides are TGTGCCAGCAGCTCAGGGAACACTGAAGCTTTCTTT. It yields the protein CASSSGNTEAFF.

The J gene is TRBJ2-7, the V gene TRBV27; D gene ambiguous. Germline-derived CDR1 and CDR2 are MNHEY and SMNVEV (reference sequence). With 6 bases removed from V and 1 base from J, the gap between germline ends came to 16 bases. The CDR3 spans 15 residues. The CDR3 sequence: CASRYTVTASYEQYF. In DNA, the CDR3 is TGTGCCAGCAGATATACAGTCACTGCTTCCTACGAGCAGTACTTC.

The chain employs TRBV6-1 and TRBJ2-3; TRBD1 matches 7 bases. Germline trimming cut 3 bases from V and 2 bases from J; bases unmatched to any gene: 5. CDR3 length equals 15 residues. Germline CDR1 and CDR2: MNHNS and SASEGT. The CDR3 DNA reads TGTGCCAGCAGTGAGCCGGGACAGCTCACAGATACGCAGTATTTT. This codes for CASSEPGQLTDTQYF.

The chain couples TRBV2 to TRBJ2-1; 11 nucleotides match TRBD2. The V gene end was trimmed by 7 bases and the J gene end by 6 bases; junction bases not matched to a gene: 5. Germline loops: CDR1 SNHLY, CDR2 FYNNEI. This CDR3 has 14 amino acids. In nucleotides, the CDR3 is TGTGCCAGCATGGGGACTAGCGGAAGCAATGAGCAGTTCTTC. It specifies CASMGTSGSNEQFF. Supplemented by reference TRBV2 and TRBJ2-1, the full variable domain reads EPEVTQTPSHQVTQMGQEVILRCVPISNHLYFYWYRQILGQKVEFLVSFYNNEISEKSEIFDDQFSVERPDGSNFTLKIRSTKLEDSAMYFCASMGTSGSNEQFFGPGTRLTVL.

This clone appeared a single time. The V call is TRBV28, the J call TRBJ2-1; TRBD2 aligns across 14 bases. CDR1 MDHEN and CDR2 SYDVKM come from the germline V gene. The ends lost 3 bases at V and 8 bases at J; junction bases unmatched: 9. This CDR3 region has 17 residues. CDR3 in amino acids: CASSFLGLAGESDEQFF. For the CDR3, the DNA is TGTGCCAGCAGTTTTCTGGGACTAGCGGGAGAGTCGGATGAGCAGTTCTTC.

V is TRBV18 and J is TRBJ2-1, with TRBD2 as a possible D gene (5 bases). With 6 bases removed from V and 1 base from J, the gap between germline ends came to 16 bases. The CDR3 is 16 amino acids. The V gene's germline CDR1 is KGHSH and CDR2 LQKENI. The CDR3 DNA reads TGTGCCAGCTCGCCGGAGGCACCTGGGTCCTACAATGAGCAGTTCTTC. Translated: CASSPEAPGSYNEQFF.

This clone was found once. The chain employs TRBV10-1 and TRBJ2-5; no clear D. V gave up 3 bases and J gave up 1 base, with 30 bases separating them. Germline CDR1 WNHNN, CDR2 SYGVQD (reference sequence). This CDR3 is 21 amino acids long. The CDR3: CASSDSLELDDGFTTQETQYF. CDR3 sequence (DNA): TGCGCCAGCAGTGATTCTTTGGAATTGGACGACGGCTTCACAACCCAAGAGACCCAGTACTTC.